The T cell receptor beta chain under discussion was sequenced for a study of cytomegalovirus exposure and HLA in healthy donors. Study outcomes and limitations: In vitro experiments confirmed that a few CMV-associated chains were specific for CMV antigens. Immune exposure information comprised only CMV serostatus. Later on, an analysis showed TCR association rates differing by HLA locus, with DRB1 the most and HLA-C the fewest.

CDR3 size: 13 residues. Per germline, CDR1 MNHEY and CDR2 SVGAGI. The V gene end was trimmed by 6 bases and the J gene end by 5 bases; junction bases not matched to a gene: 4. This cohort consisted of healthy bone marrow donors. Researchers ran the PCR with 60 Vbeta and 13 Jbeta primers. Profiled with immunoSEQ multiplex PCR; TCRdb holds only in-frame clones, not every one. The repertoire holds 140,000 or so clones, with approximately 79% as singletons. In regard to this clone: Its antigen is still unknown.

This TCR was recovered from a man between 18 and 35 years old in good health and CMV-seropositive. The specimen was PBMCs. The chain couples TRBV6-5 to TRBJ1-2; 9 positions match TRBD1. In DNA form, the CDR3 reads TGTGCCAGCAGCAGGGGACAGGGTTATGGCTACACCTTC. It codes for CASSRGQGYGYTF.